These 14 T cell receptor beta chains share one sample of origin, sequenced in a study of blood T cell repertoires in COVID-19. Assay: immunoSEQ multiplex PCR; the TCRdb copy retains only in-frame clones and omits some. This table has roughly 180,000 clones, roughly 88% appearing once. Sequenced input: peripheral blood. The source of these receptors is a woman in her thirties with acute or convalescent COVID-19.

The chain couples TRBV5-1 to TRBJ2-5, with TRBD2 identical over 11 bases. V shed 4 bases and J 5 bases; nucleotides not matched to a gene: 7. This CDR3 comprises 15 residues. Germline values: CDR1 SGHRS, CDR2 YFSETQ. CDR3 amino acids: CASSIGLAGGETQYF. CDR3 bases: TGCGCCAGCAGCATAGGACTAGCGGGCGGGGAGACCCAGTACTTC.

The chain carries TRBV27 and TRBJ1-2; D unresolved. CDR1 is MNHEY, CDR2 SMNVEV, per germline (reference sequence). The CDR3 length is 13 residues. V was shortened by 5 bases and J by 7 bases, with 14 bases between the two germline ends. The CDR3 DNA is TGTGCCAGCAGTCGACTTGGCGTGGGTGGCTACACCTTC. Translated: CASSRLGVGGYTF.

V is TRBV27 and J is TRBJ1-1, with D possibly being TRBD1 (5 bases). Germline values: CDR1 MNHEY, CDR2 SMNVEV (reference sequence). The CDR3 totals 14 residues. The V end lost 3 bases, the J end lost 4 bases, and 12 bases lay between the germline ends. CDR3 nucleotide sequence: TGTGCCAGCAGTTTCTGGGGCGAAGGCACTGAAGCTTTCTTT. This gives the protein CASSFWGEGTEAFF.

V gene TRBV6-1 combines with J gene TRBJ2-1; perhaps TRBD2 as D (6 bases). The germline V gene has CDR1 MNHNS and CDR2 SASEGT. The ends were cut back, 1 base at V and 4 bases at J, with 11 bases in the middle. The CDR3 has 15 residues. CDR3 sequence (DNA): TGTGCCAGCAGTGAAGTAGGGGACTTTTACAATGAGCAGTTCTTC. It yields the protein CASSEVGDFYNEQFF.

The chain combines TRBV28 with TRBJ2-7; possible D gene TRBD1, 5 bases. V dropped 7 bases and J dropped 0 bases, with 10 bases sitting between them. Germline CDR1 and CDR2: MDHEN and SYDVKM. This CDR3 is built from 13 residues. The CDR3 protein is CASNGHPSYEQYF. CDR3 sequence (DNA): TGTGCCAGCAACGGACACCCCTCCTACGAGCAGTACTTC. Combining the CDR3 with reference TRBV28 and TRBJ2-7 gives the whole variable domain DVKVTQSSRYLVKRTGEKVFLECVQDMDHENMFWYRQDPGLGLRLIYFSYDVKMKEKGDIPEGYSVSREKKERFSLILESASTNQTSMYLCASNGHPSYEQYFGPGTRLTVT.

This sequence joins TRBV2 and TRBJ1-4; TRBD1 might be the D (5 bases). The CDR3 runs to 13 residues. Germline V lookup: CDR1 SNHLY, CDR2 FYNNEI. The germline V and J ends were trimmed by 8 bases and 10 bases, with 17 bases remaining between them. In nucleotides, the CDR3 is TGTGCCAGCGGGGGGACCGAAAACGGAAAACTGTTTTTT. Translation gives CASGGTENGKLFF.

This clone was observed once. V gene TRBV2 combines with J gene TRBJ2-5; the match to TRBD2 covers 8 bases. Losses at the gene ends were 8 bases for V and 0 bases for J; bases not matched to a gene: 14. Germline values: CDR1 SNHLY, CDR2 FYNNEI. The CDR3 covers 17 residues. CDR3 nucleotide sequence: TGTGCCAGCGGTGGACTAGCAAGAAGGGGGTACCAAGAGACCCAGTACTTC. This gives the protein CASGGLARRGYQETQYF.

In its sample, this clone was seen once. V usage is TRBV27 and J usage is TRBJ2-3; D perhaps matches TRBD2 (6 bases). Germline V CDR1 and CDR2: MNHEY, SMNVEV (reference sequence). CDR3 length: 14 residues. V lost 5 bases to trimming and J lost 2 bases, with 11 bases between them. Written as DNA, the CDR3 is TGTGCCAGCAGTACCGGGACTGTCACAGATACGCAGTATTTT. Translation gives CASSTGTVTDTQYF.

The gene calls are TRBV12-3 or TRBV12-4 and TRBJ1-3, with a weak D call TRBD1 (5 bases). This CDR3 comprises 13 residues. The ends were cut back, 7 bases at V and 3 bases at J, with 10 bases in the middle. This CDR3 reads CASTHGGGNTIYF. DNA for the CDR3: TGTGCCAGCACCCACGGGGGTGGAAACACCATATATTTT.

The V and J genes are TRBV12-3 or TRBV12-4 and TRBJ1-1, with 7 bases lining up with TRBD1. There are 11 residues in the CDR3. Trimming took 7 bases from V and 8 from J; bases not matched to a gene: 4. CDR3 region: CASTLTGEAFF. CDR3 bases: TGTGCCAGCACCCTGACAGGGGAAGCTTTCTTT.

CDR3 amino acids: CASSQFRGETQYF. The CDR3 coding sequence is TGTGCCAGCAGCCAATTTCGGGGTGAGACCCAGTACTTC. The gene calls are TRBV3-1 (or the pseudogene TRBV3-2) and TRBJ2-5, with TRBD2 as a possible D gene (5 bases). V was trimmed by 2 bases and J by 5 bases, leaving 9 bases between them. The CDR3 totals 13 residues. Germline lookup yields CDR1 LGHDT and CDR2 YNNKEL (reference sequence).

This sequence joins TRBV29-1 and TRBJ1-4; 7 nucleotides line up with TRBD1. V lost 4 bases and J lost 6; bases outside the gene matches: 8. The CDR3 spans 14 residues. Germline V gene sequence: CDR1 SQVTM, CDR2 ANQGSEA. The CDR3 DNA reads TGCAGCGTTGGGATACAGGGGAGTGATGAAAAACTGTTTTTT. This encodes CSVGIQGSDEKLFF.

This clone was recorded a few times. This rearrangement joins TRBV5-4 to TRBJ2-7; D uncertain. The V gene's germline CDR1 is SGHNT and CDR2 YYREEE (reference sequence). CDR3 length: 13 amino acids. V lost 2 bases and J 7 bases, leaving 13 bases between the germline ends. The CDR3 protein is CASSFVYSEEQYF. The CDR3 nucleotides are TGTGCCAGCAGCTTTGTGTATAGTGAGGAGCAGTACTTC.

V is TRBV12-5 and J is TRBJ2-2; 9 bases line up with TRBD1. The germline CDR1 and CDR2 sequences are LGHNT and FRNRAP. The J segment lost 6 bases and the V segment lost 0 bases, leaving 8 bases of the junction unmatched. CDR3 size: 17 residues. DNA for the CDR3: TGTGCTAGTGGTTTGGTACTAGGGACAGGGCGGCCCGGGGAGCTGTTTTTT. It encodes CASGLVLGTGRPGELFF. Combining the CDR3 with reference TRBV12-5 and TRBJ2-2 gives the whole variable domain DARVTQTPRHKVTEMGQEVTMRCQPILGHNTVFWYRQTMMQGLELLAYFRNRAPLDDSGMPKDRFSAEMPDATLATLKIQPSEPRDSAVYFCASGLVLGTGRPGELFFGEGSRLTVL.